The clone carrying this T cell receptor beta chain was found a few times. The antigen is unknown. The data are from a study of STAT5B mutations in CD4+ large granular lymphocyte leukemia. Controls came from buffy coats of healthy blood donors. Notes on the study in general: Main leukemic clonotypes were patient-specific, but roughly 23% appeared at low frequency elsewhere. 8/27 top patient clones versus 2/35 control clones were TRBV06-family.

This CDR3 has 15 amino acids. The V and J ends lost 6 bases and 5 bases, in that order; junction bases with no gene match: 5. Germline V lookup: CDR1 PRHDT, CDR2 FYEKMQ (reference sequence). Under the authors' procedure: Productive clonotypes were detectable down to 2.59 x 10-5 frequency. Profiling relied on immunoSEQ multiplex PCR, and the TCRdb table lists in-frame clones only, not all of them. V and J calls and clone size are given by that table; D and trimming were obtained from the DNA. The sample has approximately 35,000 clones; roughly four fifths are singletons. The chain employs TRBV13 and TRBJ1-6; the match to TRBD1 covers 9 bases. Sequenced: CD4+ T cells from blood buffy coats. This TCR was sampled from a human donor in good health. The CDR3 bases are TGTGCCAGCAGTTGGGGACAGGGAAATAATTCACCCCTCCACTTT. This gives the protein CASSWGQGNNSPLHF. Filled out from reference TRBV13 and TRBJ1-6, the complete variable domain reads AAGVIQSPRHLIKEKRETATLKCYPIPRHDTVYWYQQGPGQDPQFLISFYEKMQSDKGSIPDRFSAQQFSDYHSELNMSSLELGDSALYFCASSWGQGNNSPLHFGNGTRLTVT.